This T cell receptor (beta chain) was retrieved from a study of graft-versus-host responses after intestinal transplantation. About the research overall: Transplantation in recipients was multivisceral, liver-intestinal, or isolated intestinal.

The table came from immunoSEQ multiplex PCR; TCRdb's copy has only in-frame clones and leaves some out. The sample holds tens of thousands of clones, 70% to 85% seen once. General observations from the study: High graft-versus-host to host-versus-graft clonal ratios were seen in allografts of patients with graft-donor T cell macrochimerism.

V trimming: 3 bases; J trimming: 4 bases; junction bases outside the gene matches: 11. The germline gives CDR1 SEHNR, CDR2 FQNEAQ (reference sequence). This CDR3 spans 16 amino acids. The table lists this clone with many counts. What it binds is not known. This material consisted of unstimulated CD8+ T cells sorted from spleen or lymph node cells, taken before intestinal transplant. The V gene is TRBV7-9, the J gene TRBJ2-7; 8 positions match TRBD2. This sequence was found in a human donor who received an intestinal transplant. DNA of the CDR3: TGTGCCAGCAGCTTGGGACCGGGACTAGTATTATACGAGCAGTACTTC. Protein: CASSLGPGLVLYEQYF.